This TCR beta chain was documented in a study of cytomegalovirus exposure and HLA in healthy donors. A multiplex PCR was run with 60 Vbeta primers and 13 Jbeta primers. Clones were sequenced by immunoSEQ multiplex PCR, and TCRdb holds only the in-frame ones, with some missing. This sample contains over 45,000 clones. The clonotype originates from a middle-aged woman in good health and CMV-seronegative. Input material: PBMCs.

The DNA of the CDR3 is TGTGCCATCGGTGGAGGGGGCTTTGAGCAGTTCTTC. This translates into CAIGGGGFEQFF. V is TRBV7-2 and J is TRBJ2-1, with D possibly TRBD1 on 7 matching bases. The CDR3 length is 12 residues. Trimming took 10 bases from V and 9 from J, leaving 16 bases between them. Germline V lookup: CDR1 SGHTA, CDR2 FQGNSA.